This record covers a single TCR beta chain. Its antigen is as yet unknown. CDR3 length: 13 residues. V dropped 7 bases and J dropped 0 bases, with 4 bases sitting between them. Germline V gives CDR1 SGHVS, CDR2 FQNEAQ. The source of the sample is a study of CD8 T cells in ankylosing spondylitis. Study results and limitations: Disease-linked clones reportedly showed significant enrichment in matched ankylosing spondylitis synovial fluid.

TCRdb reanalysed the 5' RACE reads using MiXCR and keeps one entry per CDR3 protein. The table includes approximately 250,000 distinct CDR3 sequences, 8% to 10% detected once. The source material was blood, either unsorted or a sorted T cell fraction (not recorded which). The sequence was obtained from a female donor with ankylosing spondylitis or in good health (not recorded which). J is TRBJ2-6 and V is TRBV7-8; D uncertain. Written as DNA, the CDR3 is TGTGCCAGCACCCACTCTGGGGCCAACGTCCTGACTTTC. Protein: CASTHSGANVLTF.